This T cell receptor (beta chain) stems from a study of cytotoxic CD8 clonotypes in ibrutinib-treated CLL. In the study overall: Investigators reported some 24 partial and 2 complete responses; after median about 74 months, about 15 patients remained remitted and approximately twelve progressed.

Clones were sequenced by immunoSEQ multiplex PCR, and TCRdb holds only the in-frame ones, with some missing. This sample has some 61,000 clones, with 68% found just once. CDR3 length: 15 residues. Trimming took off 2 bases at V and 7 bases at J, with 12 bases between the two ends. Germline values: CDR1 SGHTA, CDR2 FQGTGA. This sequence joins TRBV7-3 and TRBJ1-6, with D hard to call. This receptor was identified in a human donor with chronic lymphocytic leukemia. This material consisted of PBMCs, taken after 12 months of ibrutinib treatment. Here the CDR3 DNA reads TGTGCCAGCAGCTTAGAGAGTACAGCAAATTCACCCCTCCACTTT. This encodes CASSLESTANSPLHF.